The rows below give T cell receptor beta chains drawn from one sample of a study of vaccination effects on CD4 cells after COVID-19. Their antigen targets remain unknown. Assay used: immunoSEQ multiplex PCR; TCRdb lists only in-frame clones, some missing. The sample has 25,000 to 30,000 clones; over 60% are singletons. The sequencing here drew on CD4+ T cells from PBMCs cultured with SARS-CoV-2 spike peptides, taken after COVID-19 vaccination. These receptors all come from a human donor who received a COVID-19 vaccine. Some clones in this sample may be carry-over from other donors' samples. Both conserved end residues are part of each CDR3. Fields, in order: D gene, V gene, J gene, CDR3 length, clone size, CDR3 protein, CDR3 DNA. The D gene is left open where the match is weak. Some rows mark clone size as missing; the rest say once, few, many or name a class of expanded clone.

D gene: .; V gene: TRBV7-2; J gene: TRBJ1-5; CDR3 length: 13; clone size: .; CDR3 protein: CASSPQGNQPQHF; CDR3 DNA: TGTGCCAGCAGTCCACAGGGAAATCAGCCCCAGCATTTT
D gene: .; V gene: TRBV29-1; J gene: TRBJ1-2; CDR3 length: 15; clone size: .; CDR3 protein: CSADDTDGTNYGYTF; CDR3 DNA: TGCAGCGCCGATGATACGGACGGGACGAACTATGGCTACACCTTC
D gene: .; V gene: TRBV30; J gene: TRBJ2-1; CDR3 length: 13; clone size: .; CDR3 protein: CAWSGTLYNEQFF; CDR3 DNA: TGTGCCTGGAGCGGGACACTCTACAATGAGCAGTTCTTC
D gene: TRBD1; V gene: TRBV7-2; J gene: TRBJ1-1; CDR3 length: 15; clone size: .; CDR3 protein: CASSLASRQGAYAFF; CDR3 DNA: TGTGCCAGCAGCTTAGCTTCGCGGCAGGGGGCTTACGCTTTCTTT
D gene: .; V gene: TRBV5-1; J gene: TRBJ1-5; CDR3 length: 15; clone size: few; CDR3 protein: CASSLGDSVNQPQHF; CDR3 DNA: TGCGCCAGCAGCTTGGGCGACAGCGTCAATCAGCCCCAGCATTTT
D gene: .; V gene: TRBV5-1; J gene: TRBJ1-2; CDR3 length: 13; clone size: .; CDR3 protein: CASSLAGEYGYTF; CDR3 DNA: TGCGCCAGCAGCTTGGCAGGGGAGTATGGCTACACCTTC
D gene: .; V gene: TRBV6-2/TRBV6-3; J gene: TRBJ1-6; CDR3 length: 13; clone size: .; CDR3 protein: CASSSGANSPLHF; CDR3 DNA: TGTGCCAGCAGTTCAGGGGCTAATTCACCCCTCCACTTT
D gene: .; V gene: TRBV12-3/TRBV12-4; J gene: TRBJ1-5; CDR3 length: 12; clone size: .; CDR3 protein: CASSSGNQPQHF; CDR3 DNA: TGTGCCAGCAGCAGCGGGAATCAGCCCCAGCATTTT
D gene: TRBD1; V gene: TRBV7-8; J gene: TRBJ1-6; CDR3 length: 14; clone size: .; CDR3 protein: CASSRTGDNSPLHF; CDR3 DNA: TGTGCCAGCAGTCGGACAGGGGATAATTCACCCCTCCACTTT
D gene: TRBD2; V gene: TRBV2; J gene: TRBJ2-2; CDR3 length: 16; clone size: .; CDR3 protein: CATLRGTGGYGGELFF; CDR3 DNA: TGTGCCACCCTGCGGGGCACGGGGGGTTATGGCGGGGAGCTGTTTTTT
D gene: .; V gene: TRBV5-1; J gene: TRBJ1-4; CDR3 length: 15; clone size: .; CDR3 protein: CASSLDRGQGEKLFF; CDR3 DNA: TGCGCCAGCAGCTTGGACCGGGGGCAGGGTGAAAAACTGTTTTTT
D gene: .; V gene: TRBV6-6; J gene: TRBJ1-1; CDR3 length: 13; clone size: .; CDR3 protein: CASDAGLNTEAFF; CDR3 DNA: TGTGCCAGCGACGCGGGGCTGAACACTGAAGCTTTCTTT
D gene: .; V gene: TRBV3-1/TRBV3-2; J gene: TRBJ1-2; CDR3 length: 11; clone size: .; CDR3 protein: CASSQNYGYTF; CDR3 DNA: TGTGCCAGCAGCCAGAACTATGGCTACACCTTC
D gene: .; V gene: TRBV5-4; J gene: TRBJ2-3; CDR3 length: 17; clone size: .; CDR3 protein: CASRSAKQGSSTDTQYF; CDR3 DNA: TGTGCCAGCAGATCTGCTAAACAGGGATCTAGCACAGATACGCAGTATTTT
D gene: .; V gene: TRBV5-1; J gene: TRBJ2-5; CDR3 length: 13; clone size: .; CDR3 protein: CASSLGRQETQYF; CDR3 DNA: TGCGCCAGCAGCTTGGGCAGACAAGAGACCCAGTACTTC
D gene: TRBD1; V gene: TRBV29-1; J gene: TRBJ1-2; CDR3 length: 11; clone size: .; CDR3 protein: CSVDRGYGYTF; CDR3 DNA: TGCAGCGTCGACAGGGGCTATGGCTACACCTTC
D gene: .; V gene: TRBV14; J gene: TRBJ1-4; CDR3 length: 15; clone size: .; CDR3 protein: CASSRLEGANEKLFF; CDR3 DNA: TGTGCCAGCAGCCGTCTTGAGGGGGCTAATGAAAAACTGTTTTTT
D gene: .; V gene: TRBV6-5; J gene: TRBJ1-3; CDR3 length: 14; clone size: .; CDR3 protein: CACALGSGGNTIYF; CDR3 DNA: TGTGCCTGCGCCCTGGGGAGCGGTGGAAACACCATATATTTT
D gene: TRBD1; V gene: TRBV7-9; J gene: TRBJ2-1; CDR3 length: 15; clone size: .; CDR3 protein: CASSAGTGVYNEQFF; CDR3 DNA: TGTGCCAGCAGCGCCGGGACAGGGGTCTACAATGAGCAGTTCTTC
D gene: .; V gene: TRBV7-9; J gene: TRBJ1-5; CDR3 length: 15; clone size: .; CDR3 protein: CASSPGGLSNQPQHF; CDR3 DNA: TGTGCCAGCAGCCCGGGAGGTCTAAGCAATCAGCCCCAGCATTTT
D gene: TRBD1; V gene: TRBV29-1; J gene: TRBJ1-4; CDR3 length: 14; clone size: .; CDR3 protein: CSVESQGAGEKLFF; CDR3 DNA: TGCAGCGTTGAGTCACAGGGGGCAGGGGAAAAACTGTTTTTT
D gene: .; V gene: TRBV19; J gene: TRBJ1-5; CDR3 length: 15; clone size: .; CDR3 protein: CASSTTGGGNQPQHF; CDR3 DNA: TGTGCCAGTAGTACTACGGGGGGAGGCAATCAGCCCCAGCATTTT
D gene: .; V gene: TRBV4-1; J gene: TRBJ1-4; CDR3 length: 15; clone size: once; CDR3 protein: CASRSTGNTNEKLFF; CDR3 DNA: TGCGCCAGCAGGAGTACAGGGAACACTAATGAAAAACTGTTTTTT
D gene: TRBD2; V gene: TRBV27; J gene: TRBJ2-3; CDR3 length: 15; clone size: once; CDR3 protein: CASSLASGGTDTQYF; CDR3 DNA: TGTGCCAGCAGTTTGGCTAGCGGGGGGACAGATACGCAGTATTTT
D gene: TRBD1; V gene: TRBV6-2/TRBV6-3; J gene: TRBJ2-5; CDR3 length: 16; clone size: .; CDR3 protein: CASSYSTPDREETQYF; CDR3 DNA: TGTGCCAGCAGTTACTCGACTCCGGACAGGGAAGAGACCCAGTACTTC
D gene: .; V gene: TRBV10-3; J gene: TRBJ2-3; CDR3 length: 15; clone size: .; CDR3 protein: CAISPQVSAGDTQYF; CDR3 DNA: TGTGCCATCAGCCCCCAGGTCTCCGCGGGAGATACGCAGTATTTT
D gene: .; V gene: TRBV29-1; J gene: TRBJ2-3; CDR3 length: 15; clone size: few; CDR3 protein: CSVISGTGGPDTQYF; CDR3 DNA: TGCAGCGTTATATCCGGGACCGGGGGGCCAGATACGCAGTATTTT
D gene: .; V gene: TRBV7-9; J gene: TRBJ1-1; CDR3 length: 15; clone size: .; CDR3 protein: CASSLAAAPATEAFF; CDR3 DNA: TGTGCCAGCAGCTTAGCGGCAGCCCCAGCCACTGAAGCTTTCTTT
D gene: .; V gene: TRBV4-1; J gene: TRBJ1-1; CDR3 length: 16; clone size: .; CDR3 protein: CASSRASIGDYTEAFF; CDR3 DNA: TGCGCCAGCAGCCGGGCCTCGATTGGGGATTACACTGAAGCTTTCTTT
D gene: .; V gene: TRBV5-1; J gene: TRBJ1-2; CDR3 length: 13; clone size: .; CDR3 protein: CASRLETNYGYTF; CDR3 DNA: TGCGCCAGCAGGCTCGAGACTAACTATGGCTACACCTTC
D gene: TRBD1; V gene: TRBV5-6; J gene: TRBJ1-1; CDR3 length: 15; clone size: .; CDR3 protein: CASSSTGGGNTEAFF; CDR3 DNA: TGTGCCAGCAGCAGCACAGGGGGAGGGAACACTGAAGCTTTCTTT
D gene: TRBD2; V gene: TRBV24-1; J gene: TRBJ2-3; CDR3 length: 18; clone size: .; CDR3 protein: CATSDLLPSGDNTDTQYF; CDR3 DNA: TGTGCCACCAGTGATTTGTTGCCTAGCGGGGACAACACAGATACGCAGTATTTT
D gene: TRBD1; V gene: TRBV3-1/TRBV3-2; J gene: TRBJ1-2; CDR3 length: 15; clone size: few; CDR3 protein: CASSLRQGVGYGYTF; CDR3 DNA: TGTGCCAGCAGCCTACGACAGGGGGTAGGCTATGGCTACACCTTC
D gene: .; V gene: TRBV3-1/TRBV3-2; J gene: TRBJ1-2; CDR3 length: 16; clone size: .; CDR3 protein: CASSHRVSKRIYGYTF; CDR3 DNA: TGTGCCAGCAGCCACAGGGTGTCGAAACGAATATATGGCTACACCTTC
D gene: TRBD1; V gene: TRBV7-7; J gene: TRBJ2-4; CDR3 length: 17; clone size: .; CDR3 protein: CASSLTGDRTIKNIQYF; CDR3 DNA: TGTGCCAGCAGCTTAACAGGGGACAGGACAATCAAAAACATTCAGTACTTC
D gene: .; V gene: TRBV6-5; J gene: TRBJ1-1; CDR3 length: 15; clone size: .; CDR3 protein: CASRASGRFGDRAFF; CDR3 DNA: TGTGCCAGCAGAGCCTCGGGAAGGTTCGGCGACAGGGCTTTCTTT
D gene: .; V gene: TRBV18; J gene: TRBJ1-2; CDR3 length: 17; clone size: .; CDR3 protein: CASSPGAGSRPNYGYTF; CDR3 DNA: TGTGCCAGCTCACCCGGGGCAGGGAGCCGTCCTAACTATGGCTACACCTTC
D gene: TRBD2; V gene: TRBV6-6; J gene: TRBJ2-1; CDR3 length: 14; clone size: .; CDR3 protein: CASTLLAGHNEQFF; CDR3 DNA: TGTGCCAGCACCCTACTAGCGGGCCACAATGAGCAGTTCTTC
D gene: .; V gene: TRBV19; J gene: TRBJ2-3; CDR3 length: 12; clone size: few; CDR3 protein: CASGLRADTQYF; CDR3 DNA: TGTGCCAGTGGCCTTCGGGCAGATACGCAGTATTTT
D gene: .; V gene: TRBV18; J gene: TRBJ1-1; CDR3 length: 15; clone size: .; CDR3 protein: CASSPSRDGNTEAFF; CDR3 DNA: TGTGCCAGCTCACCGAGCAGGGACGGGAACACTGAAGCTTTCTTT
D gene: .; V gene: TRBV12-3/TRBV12-4; J gene: TRBJ1-2; CDR3 length: 12; clone size: .; CDR3 protein: CASSSGLAGYTF; CDR3 DNA: TGTGCCAGCAGTTCGGGACTCGCGGGCTACACCTTC
D gene: TRBD1; V gene: TRBV7-9; J gene: TRBJ2-5; CDR3 length: 17; clone size: .; CDR3 protein: CASSLPLTGSERETQYF; CDR3 DNA: TGTGCCAGCAGCTTACCTCTGACAGGGTCCGAACGAGAGACCCAGTACTTC
D gene: TRBD2; V gene: TRBV18; J gene: TRBJ2-1; CDR3 length: 15; clone size: once; CDR3 protein: CASAPTSGVYNEQFF; CDR3 DNA: TGTGCCAGCGCTCCTACTAGCGGGGTCTACAATGAGCAGTTCTTC
D gene: .; V gene: TRBV7-3; J gene: TRBJ2-6; CDR3 length: 15; clone size: .; CDR3 protein: CASSPGGSGANVLTF; CDR3 DNA: TGTGCCAGCAGCCCTGGGGGCTCTGGGGCCAACGTCCTGACTTTC
D gene: .; V gene: TRBV9; J gene: TRBJ1-3; CDR3 length: 15; clone size: .; CDR3 protein: CASSAALGPGNTIYF; CDR3 DNA: TGTGCCAGCAGCGCTGCACTGGGGCCTGGAAACACCATATATTTT
D gene: .; V gene: TRBV6-4; J gene: TRBJ1-2; CDR3 length: 17; clone size: once; CDR3 protein: CASRFSFFGVRDYGYTF; CDR3 DNA: TGTGCCAGCAGATTTTCTTTTTTCGGGGTACGTGACTATGGCTACACCTTC
D gene: TRBD1; V gene: TRBV5-1; J gene: TRBJ2-3; CDR3 length: 14; clone size: .; CDR3 protein: CASSLDRGADTQYF; CDR3 DNA: TGCGCCAGCAGCTTGGACAGGGGGGCAGATACGCAGTATTTT
D gene: .; V gene: TRBV10-3; J gene: TRBJ1-6; CDR3 length: 12; clone size: .; CDR3 protein: CAISESNSPLHF; CDR3 DNA: TGTGCCATCAGTGAGTCCAATTCACCCCTCCACTTT